The rows below give T cell receptor beta chains drawn from one sample of a study of cytomegalovirus exposure and HLA in healthy donors. Sequenced by immunoSEQ multiplex PCR; TCRdb stores in-frame clones only, minus some. The table has some 120,000 clones, 70% to 80% seen once; the top ten hold 1.5% to 2.5%. Sequencing input: PBMCs. All receptors derive from a man aged 18 to 29 in good health and CMV-seronegative. Both conserved end residues are part of each CDR3.

TRBV5-5 | CASSPSTQGMEQYF
TRBV28 | CASSTTSGISYNEQFF
TRBV30 | CAWSVPLRAGVQKETQYF
TRBV7-8 | CASSLRGRDYNEQFF
TRBV7-2 | CASSPDSSYGYTF
TRBV7-3 | CASSTGQSRGDTEAFF
TRBV6-5 | CASTLAGVSHEQYF
TRBV7-3 | CASSQDSPPDTQYF
TRBV2 | CASKRREVSSYEQYF
TRBV10-2 | CASSEMGLASGELFF
TRBV9 | CASTTGQPRATIYF
TRBV10-1 | CASSDVPGDSGNTIYF
TRBV4-3 | CASSQGGSGRSYNEQFF
TRBV30 | CAWSGGGWSEAFF
TRBV19 | CASKALSSNDEQFF
TRBV6-6 | CASSYSVAAQHF
TRBV6-5 | CASTLSVNQPQHF
TRBV30 | CALEGGGSNEQFF
TRBV4-1 | CASSPTGTTNTEAFF
TRBV7-9 | CASRNGASGSSEQFF
TRBV4-3 | CASSQEFGRAAYEQYF
TRBV15 | CATRDGQGGTAFF